The clone carrying this T cell receptor (beta chain) was seen a handful of times. Antigen unknown. The CDR3 runs to 14 residues. CDR1 is MNHEY and CDR2 is SVGEGT in the germline V gene. V lost 6 bases and J 8 bases, leaving 17 bases between the germline ends. The data are from a study of T-cell memory formation after mild COVID-19. General study points: Contracting clones from day 15 to 85 had balanced CD4/CD8; later expanders favoured CD4+. Pre-infection memory contained some responding clones, which suggested that cross-reactive memory had joined.

After 5'RACE with constant-segment primers, TCR alpha and TCR beta cDNA libraries carrying sample barcodes and UMIs were obtained. TCRdb redid the calling of the 5' RACE reads with MiXCR, one entry per CDR3 protein. The sample holds fewer than 90,000 distinct CDR3 sequences; around 13% are singletons and the top ten take about a third. Sequenced sample: PBMCs or a T cell subset sorted from them (not recorded which). The receptor comes from an adult woman who had mild COVID-19 (a few samples of this study predate the infection). Cell type and time point are not known. The V call is TRBV6-2 or TRBV6-3, the J call TRBJ2-1, with a weak D call TRBD2 (6 bases). The CDR3 protein is CASRRLRGLDEQFF. Written as DNA, the CDR3 is TGTGCCAGCAGGAGACTTAGGGGACTCGATGAGCAGTTCTTC.